Following are 28 T cell receptor beta chains from one sample sequenced in a study of blood T cell repertoires in COVID-19 (dated by TCRdb to 2020 to 2021). Libraries were constructed by the immunoSEQ multiplex PCR assay. The source is immuneACCESS, and TCRdb retained only in-frame sequences with V and J called. Part of the clones is not carried over; for the studies checked, unresolved V genes explain less than half of this, and the remainder is unexplained. This sample lists over 85,000 clones; more than 75% were detected once. Less than 6% of the sample lies in the top ten. The sample comprised peripheral blood. Receptor source: a woman older than 75 with active COVID-19.

The rearrangement uses TRBV19 and TRBJ2-6, with D perhaps matching TRBD1 (5 bases). The CDR3 extends over 15 amino acids. V shed 6 bases and J shed 0 bases, with 9 bases lying between them. Germline CDR1 is LNHDA and CDR2 is SQIVND (reference sequence). CDR3 DNA sequence: TGTGCCAGTAGGACAGTCAACTCTGGGGCCAACGTCCTGACTTTC. Protein: CASRTVNSGANVLTF.

This chain connects TRBV4-3 to TRBJ2-7; tentative D call: TRBD2 (7 bases). There are 12 residues in the CDR3. V was pared by 4 bases and J by 6 bases, with 10 bases between. Germline assignment: CDR1 LGHNA and CDR2 YSLEER. Here the CDR3 reads CASSRRGGEQYF. As DNA, the CDR3 is TGCGCCAGCAGCCGAAGGGGGGGCGAGCAGTACTTC.

This clone was counted once. V is TRBV6-5 and J is TRBJ2-7, with 9 nucleotides matching TRBD2. Trimming at V came to 6 bases and at J to 7 bases, leaving 10 bases not matched to a gene. Germline CDR1 and CDR2: MNHEY and SVGAGI. The CDR3 is 14 amino acids. The CDR3 bases are TGTGCCAGCAGACAAGCCGCACTAGCGGGTGAGCAGTACTTC. This codes for CASRQAALAGEQYF.

The V gene is TRBV14, the J gene TRBJ2-1, with 9 bases fitting TRBD2. CDR3 length equals 15 residues. The germline CDR1 and CDR2 sequences are SGHDN and FVKESK. J gave up 8 bases and V 0 bases, and 5 bases lay outside the gene matches. The CDR3 bases are TGTGCCAGCAGCCAAGATCGCGGGAGGGCCTATGAGCAGTTCTTC. Protein sequence: CASSQDRGRAYEQFF.

The chain combines TRBV11-2 with TRBJ2-1, with D maybe TRBD1 (6 bases). V was trimmed by 6 bases and J by 7 bases, leaving 22 bases between them. The CDR3 has 16 amino acids. In germline, CDR1 is SGHAT, CDR2 FQNNGV. The CDR3 DNA is TGTGCCAGCAGATCGACAGGCCTAGGGGGTGGAAATGAGCAGTTCTTC. This gives the protein CASRSTGLGGGNEQFF.

V gene TRBV7-6 combines with J gene TRBJ2-7; TRBD1 agrees at 8 bases. With 4 bases clipped from V and 3 bases from J, the junction kept 8 bases outside the gene matches. Per germline, CDR1 SGHVS and CDR2 FNYEAQ. The CDR3 totals 15 residues. CDR3 amino acids: CASSYAQGAVYEQYF. CDR3 nucleotide sequence: TGTGCCAGCAGCTACGCCCAGGGGGCAGTCTACGAGCAGTACTTC.

The chain combines TRBV12-3 or TRBV12-4 with TRBJ1-4; D gene unclear. CDR3 size: 11 residues. The V end was cut by 3 bases, the J end by 6 bases, with 2 bases between. CDR3 sequence (DNA): TGTGCCAGCAGTTTCGATGAAAAACTGTTTTTT. This codes for CASSFDEKLFF.

The gene calls are TRBV6-2 or TRBV6-3 and TRBJ2-1; 7 bases match TRBD1. The CDR3 sequence is 12 residues long. Trimming removed 5 bases from V and 12 bases from J; junction bases left unmatched: 7. Germline values: CDR1 MNHEY, CDR2 SVGEGT. CDR3 residues: CASSRQGIGQFF. The CDR3 coding sequence is TGTGCCAGCAGTCGACAGGGAATCGGGCAGTTCTTC.

This clone was counted a few times. V gene TRBV5-1 combines with J gene TRBJ2-7, with 9 nucleotides matching TRBD1. The CDR3 has 15 amino acids. Unmatched junction bases numbered 6, after V lost 4 bases and J lost 1 base. The V gene's germline CDR1 is SGHRS and CDR2 YFSETQ. CDR3 protein: CASSRTGTGSYEQYF. In DNA, the CDR3 is TGCGCCAGCAGCCGCACCGGGACAGGGTCCTACGAGCAGTACTTC.

The V call is TRBV2, the J call TRBJ1-1; TRBD1 matches 7 bases. This CDR3 has 14 residues. V was pared by 6 bases and J by 1 base, with 5 bases of the junction left unmatched. The germline V gene encodes CDR1 SNHLY and CDR2 FYNNEI. CDR3 residues: CASRLQGQNTEAFF. The CDR3 nucleotides are TGTGCCAGCAGATTACAGGGGCAGAACACTGAAGCTTTCTTT.

CDR3 DNA: TGCAGTGCTAGTATCGCGAACAGGGGGCCCACCTCCTACAATGAGCAGTTCTTC. Its translation is CSASIANRGPTSYNEQFF. V is TRBV20-1 and J is TRBJ2-1; 9 bases line up with TRBD1. CDR1 is DFQATT and CDR2 is SNEGSKA in the germline V gene (reference sequence). V was pared by 3 bases and J by 0 bases, with 12 bases of the junction left unmatched. The CDR3 runs to 18 residues.

CDR3 sequence: CASSSGQRTANSPLHF. The CDR3 nucleotides are TGCGCCAGCAGCTCTGGACAGAGGACAGCTAATTCACCCCTCCACTTT. V is TRBV5-1 and J is TRBJ1-6, with D possibly being TRBD1 (6 bases). Germline-derived CDR1 and CDR2 are SGHRS and YFSETQ. This CDR3 region has 16 residues. Trimming cost V 3 bases and J 6 bases, with 16 bases left between them. Drawing the rest from reference TRBV5-1 and TRBJ1-6, the complete variable domain is KAGVTQTPRYLIKTRGQQVTLSCSPISGHRSVSWYQQTPGQGLQFLFEYFSETQRNKGNFPGRFSGRQFSNSRSEMNVSTLELGDSALYLCASSSGQRTANSPLHFGNGTRLTVT.

This rearrangement joins TRBV4-3 to TRBJ2-1; 7 nucleotides match TRBD1. This CDR3 is built from 16 residues. The germline gives CDR1 LGHNA, CDR2 YSLEER. Germline trimming cut 1 base from V and 9 bases from J; bases unmatched to any gene: 12. The CDR3 loop reads CASSQVGRQGRGEQFF. CDR3 in DNA: TGCGCCAGCAGCCAAGTAGGGAGACAGGGAAGGGGTGAGCAGTTCTTC.

This clone has a single count. The CDR3 DNA sequence: TGTGCCAGCTCAGGGGTTGGCTACACCTTC. Its translation: CASSGVGYTF. The chain uses TRBV28 and TRBJ1-2, with D perhaps TRBD1 (6 bases). Germline V CDR1 and CDR2: MDHEN, SYDVKM. There are 10 residues in the CDR3. Trimming took off 8 bases at V and 7 bases at J, with 8 bases between the two ends.

The chain is built from TRBV13 and TRBJ2-5; 9 positions match TRBD1. Germline V CDR1 and CDR2: PRHDT, FYEKMQ (reference sequence). Trimming removed 5 bases from V and 2 bases from J; junction bases left unmatched: 9. The length of the CDR3 is 16 residues. The CDR3 DNA is TGTGCCAGCAGCCATGCCGGGACAGGGATTCAAGAGACCCAGTACTTC. The encoded protein is CASSHAGTGIQETQYF.

The rearrangement joins TRBV10-3 to TRBJ2-3; a weak D match, TRBD2 (6 bases). The CDR3 sequence is 14 residues long. V lost 5 bases and J lost 3, with 12 bases in between. Germline V gives CDR1 ENHRY, CDR2 SYGVKD. CDR3 loop: CAISLRRGTDTQYF. CDR3 in DNA: TGTGCCATCAGTCTGAGGCGGGGTACAGATACGCAGTATTTT.

A note on this clone: Within the sample, other DNA sequences also encode this same CDR3. The genes are TRBV5-1 and TRBJ1-4; D gene unclear. V was cut by 0 bases and J by 2 bases, with 5 bases left in between. Germline lookup yields CDR1 SGHRS and CDR2 YFSETQ. CDR3 length equals 14 residues. The CDR3 sequence is CASSLGGTNEKLFF. The DNA of the CDR3 is TGCGCCAGCAGCTTGGGAGGGACTAATGAAAAACTGTTTTTT.

CDR3 nucleotides: TGTGCCAGCTCACAACTCCAGGTGGAGGCTAACTATGGCTACACCTTC. This translates into CASSQLQVEANYGYTF. This chain uses TRBV18 with TRBJ1-2; D call uncertain. V was clipped by 4 bases and J by 0 bases, with 15 bases between them. The CDR3 spans 16 residues. From germline, CDR1 is KGHSH and CDR2 LQKENI.

This rearrangement joins TRBV3-1 (or the pseudogene TRBV3-2) to TRBJ2-7; 14 nucleotides align to TRBD2. The V segment lost 3 bases and the J segment 7 bases; nucleotides outside the gene matches: 23. The CDR3 sequence is 21 residues long. The germline gives CDR1 LGHDT, CDR2 YNNKEL (reference sequence). CDR3 in DNA: TGTGCCAGCAGCCAGTATTACCTAGGGACTAGCGGGAGTGGGGCCGCTGGGGAGCAGTACTTC. Translation gives CASSQYYLGTSGSGAAGEQYF.

This rearrangement joins TRBV11-2 to TRBJ2-1; 8 positions agree with TRBD1. The CDR3 loop spans 15 amino acids. V dropped 0 bases and J dropped 8; count of bases not matched to a gene: 6. Per the germline V gene, CDR1 is SGHAT and CDR2 is FQNNGV. DNA for the CDR3: TGTGCCAGCAGCTTAGATTGGACAGGGAACGATGAGCAGTTCTTC. It specifies CASSLDWTGNDEQFF.

The chain uses TRBV20-1 and TRBJ1-1, with unresolved D. CDR3 length: 11 amino acids. Germline V gene data show CDR1 as DFQATT and CDR2 as SNEGSKA (reference sequence). V lost 8 bases to trimming and J lost 4 bases, with 11 bases between them. The CDR3 loop is CSSAGVTEAFF. The DNA for the CDR3 is TGCAGTAGTGCCGGGGTCACTGAAGCTTTCTTT.

The V gene is TRBV28, the J gene TRBJ2-7; TRBD1 matches at 11 bases. The germline V gene encodes CDR1 MDHEN and CDR2 SYDVKM. V dropped 6 bases and J dropped 4; count of bases not matched to a gene: 11. The CDR3 is 16 amino acids. In nucleotides, the CDR3 is TGTGCCAGCAGAACCCTTGGGGGACAGGGGGAGTACGAGCAGTACTTC. Translation gives CASRTLGGQGEYEQYF.

This clone has only a few counts. The V and J genes are TRBV27 and TRBJ1-2; 11 bases are shared with TRBD1. The CDR3 is 16 residues long. Germline values: CDR1 MNHEY, CDR2 SMNVEV (reference sequence). The ends lost 6 bases at V and 4 bases at J; junction bases unmatched: 10. This chain's CDR3 is CASRSGTGGLGYGYTF. The CDR3 coding sequence is TGTGCCAGCAGGTCCGGGACAGGGGGATTAGGCTATGGCTACACCTTC.

The V and J genes are TRBV5-1 and TRBJ2-5; D not resolved. The CDR3 consists of 13 residues. The ends were cut back, 4 bases at V and 5 bases at J, with 12 bases in the middle. CDR1 SGHRS and CDR2 YFSETQ come from the germline V gene. CDR3 sequence reads: CASSPLSVETQYF. In DNA form, the CDR3 reads TGCGCCAGCAGCCCCCTCAGCGTTGAGACCCAGTACTTC.

The rearrangement links TRBV9 to TRBJ2-1; no firm D call. Germline V gene data show CDR1 as SGDLS and CDR2 as YYNGEE. The CDR3 is made up of 15 amino acids. Between the trimmed V and J ends, which lost 4 bases and 8 bases, there was a span of 19 bases. This CDR3 is CASSPSVGRRDEQFF. DNA of the CDR3: TGTGCCAGCAGCCCATCAGTAGGCAGGCGAGATGAGCAGTTCTTC.

The gene calls are TRBV5-1 and TRBJ2-7; 7 bases are shared with TRBD2. The CDR3 is 17 residues long. Germline CDR1 and CDR2: SGHRS and YFSETQ. V lost 1 base, J lost 4 bases, and 14 bases stayed unmatched. CDR3 DNA: TGCGCCAGCAGCTTGATGGGGGGAGGGGACCTCTCGTACGAGCAGTACTTC. Translating gives CASSLMGGGDLSYEQYF.

The rearrangement links TRBV28 to TRBJ2-1; 8 bases map to TRBD2. From germline, CDR1 is MDHEN and CDR2 SYDVKM. CDR3 length: 15 residues. V lost 6 bases to trimming and J lost 7 bases; unmatched junction nucleotides: 11. CDR3 residues: CASRRTAGASNEQFF. The CDR3 nucleotides read TGTGCCAGCAGAAGGACAGCGGGAGCTTCGAATGAGCAGTTCTTC.

The chain carries TRBV28 and TRBJ2-7; D is possibly TRBD2 (6 bases). V lost 6 bases and J 5 bases, leaving 20 bases between the germline ends. CDR1 MDHEN and CDR2 SYDVKM come from the germline V gene. This CDR3 is built from 15 residues. This CDR3 is CASRGGGTPSNEQYF. The CDR3 coding sequence is TGTGCCAGCAGGGGGGGTGGCACCCCGTCTAACGAGCAGTACTTC.